Here is one T cell receptor beta chain with its context. The germline V and J ends were trimmed by 2 bases and 4 bases, with 15 bases remaining between them. The CDR3 totals 15 residues. The germline V gene encodes CDR1 SGHRS and CDR2 YFSETQ. The authors' processing: Nucleated cell number was recorded as an estimate derived from reference gene primer amplification. TCRdb's table, derived via immunoSEQ multiplex PCR, lists solely in-frame clones and lacks some. For V, J and clone size, that table is used; D and trimming come from the DNA. The data hold approximately 170,000 clones, with approximately 86% observed a single time. This specimen comes from a study of blood T cell repertoires in COVID-19. The wider study: COVID-19 samples collected from the United States, Italy and Spain covered acute and convalescent phases. From T cells, B-cell-depleted T cells, or PBMCs came the material, which was cDNA or gDNA.

The clonotype comes from a middle-aged man with active or convalescent COVID-19. V is TRBV5-1 and J is TRBJ1-1; D might be TRBD1 (5 bases). The sequenced sample consisted of peripheral blood. CDR3 amino acids: CASSFRQGGVTEAFF. The CDR3 bases are TGCGCCAGCAGCTTCAGGCAGGGCGGAGTCACTGAAGCTTTCTTT.